This entry describes one T cell receptor beta chain. The sample belongs to a study of preoperative IRX-2 immunotherapy in early breast cancer. Treatment reported: preoperative locoregional IRX-2 cytokine immunotherapy. Patients received preoperative, locoregional IRX-2 cytokine immunotherapy in a phase Ib study. TCRdb keeps only in-frame clones here, not all; method: immunoSEQ multiplex PCR. The table has approximately 96,000 clones, more than 80% seen once. After removal of 5 bases from V and 5 bases from J, the junction contained 10 bases not matched to a gene. CDR3 length: 15 residues. CDR1 and CDR2 (germline): MNHGY, SAAAGT.

The genes are TRBV6-8 and TRBJ2-7; 9 bases align to TRBD1. This material consisted of tumor tissue, taken after IRX-2 immunotherapy. This clonotype was sampled from a human donor with breast cancer. As DNA, the CDR3 is TGTGCCAGCAGTCCACGGGGGACAGGGATCGACGAGCAGTACTTC. Its translation is CASSPRGTGIDEQYF.